This T cell receptor beta chain was recorded in a study of blood T cell repertoires in COVID-19. Germline V gives CDR1 MGHRA, CDR2 YSYEKL. With V trimmed by 1 base and J by 5 bases, 4 bases remained unmatched. There are 14 residues in the CDR3. Clones were sequenced by immunoSEQ multiplex PCR, and TCRdb holds only the in-frame ones, with some missing. Here the sample spans more than 400,000 clones, about nine tenths being singletons. The source material was PBMCs or T cells enriched from blood (not recorded which). The sequence was obtained from a woman in her late teens or twenties who had recovered from COVID-19. V and J are TRBV4-1 and TRBJ2-5; 7 nucleotides line up with TRBD1. The CDR3 sequence: CASSQGGQVETQYF. DNA for the CDR3: TGCGCCAGCAGCCAAGGTGGACAGGTGGAGACCCAGTACTTC.